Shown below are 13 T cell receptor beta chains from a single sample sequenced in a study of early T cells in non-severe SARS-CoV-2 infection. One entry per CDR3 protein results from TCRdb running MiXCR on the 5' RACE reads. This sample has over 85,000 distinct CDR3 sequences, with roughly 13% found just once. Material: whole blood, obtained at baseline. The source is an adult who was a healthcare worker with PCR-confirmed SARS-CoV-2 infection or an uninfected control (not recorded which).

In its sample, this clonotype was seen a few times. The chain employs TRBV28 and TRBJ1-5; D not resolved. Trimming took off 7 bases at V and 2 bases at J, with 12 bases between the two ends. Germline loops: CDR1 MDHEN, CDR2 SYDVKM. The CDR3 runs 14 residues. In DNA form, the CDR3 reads TGTGCCAGCACCCCCCTAGTGGGCAATCAGCCCCAGCATTTT. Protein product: CASTPLVGNQPQHF. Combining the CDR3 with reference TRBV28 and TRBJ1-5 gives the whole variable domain DVKVTQSSRYLVKRTGEKVFLECVQDMDHENMFWYRQDPGLGLRLIYFSYDVKMKEKGDIPEGYSVSREKKERFSLILESASTNQTSMYLCASTPLVGNQPQHFGDGTRLSIL.

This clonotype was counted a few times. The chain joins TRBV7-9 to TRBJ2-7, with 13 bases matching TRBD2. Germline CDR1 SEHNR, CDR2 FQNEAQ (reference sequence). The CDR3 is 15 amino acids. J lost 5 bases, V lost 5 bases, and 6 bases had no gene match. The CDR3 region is CASSPRTSGSDEQYF. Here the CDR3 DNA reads TGTGCCAGCAGCCCCCGGACTAGCGGGAGTGACGAGCAGTACTTC.

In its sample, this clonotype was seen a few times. The CDR3 DNA follows: TGCAGCGTTGATACGGACAGGGTTTTTGGTGGAGCTTTCTTT. This encodes CSVDTDRVFGGAFF. V gene TRBV29-1 combines with J gene TRBJ1-1; 8 nucleotides line up with TRBD1. The germline gives CDR1 SQVTM, CDR2 ANQGSEA. V lost 3 bases, J lost 10 bases, and 13 bases stayed unmatched. The CDR3 has 14 amino acids.

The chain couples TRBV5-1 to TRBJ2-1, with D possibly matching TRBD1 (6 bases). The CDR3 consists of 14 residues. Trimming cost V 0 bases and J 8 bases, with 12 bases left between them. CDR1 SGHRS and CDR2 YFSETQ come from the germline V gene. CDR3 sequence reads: CASSLATGWDEQFF. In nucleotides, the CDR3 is TGCGCCAGCAGCTTGGCCACAGGGTGGGATGAGCAGTTCTTC.

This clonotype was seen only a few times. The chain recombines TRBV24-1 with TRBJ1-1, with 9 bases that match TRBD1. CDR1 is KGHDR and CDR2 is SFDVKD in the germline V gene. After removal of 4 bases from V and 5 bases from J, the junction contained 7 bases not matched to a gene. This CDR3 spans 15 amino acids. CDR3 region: CATSEATGGSTEAFF. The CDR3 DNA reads TGTGCCACCAGTGAGGCGACAGGGGGAAGTACTGAAGCTTTCTTT.

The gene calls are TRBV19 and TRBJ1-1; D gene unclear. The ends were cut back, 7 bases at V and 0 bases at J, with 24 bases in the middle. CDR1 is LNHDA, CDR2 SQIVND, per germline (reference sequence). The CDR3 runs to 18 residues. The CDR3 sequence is CASTPVPGIRVLNTEAFF. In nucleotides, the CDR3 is TGTGCCAGTACCCCGGTCCCCGGGATCCGGGTATTGAACACTGAAGCTTTCTTT.

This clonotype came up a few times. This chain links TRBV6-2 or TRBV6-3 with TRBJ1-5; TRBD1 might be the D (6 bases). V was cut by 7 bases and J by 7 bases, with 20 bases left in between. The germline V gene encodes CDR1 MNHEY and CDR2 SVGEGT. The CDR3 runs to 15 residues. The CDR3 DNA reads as TGTGCCAGCAACCTGGGGTGGACAGTGGGGCAGCCCCAGCATTTT. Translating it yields CASNLGWTVGQPQHF.

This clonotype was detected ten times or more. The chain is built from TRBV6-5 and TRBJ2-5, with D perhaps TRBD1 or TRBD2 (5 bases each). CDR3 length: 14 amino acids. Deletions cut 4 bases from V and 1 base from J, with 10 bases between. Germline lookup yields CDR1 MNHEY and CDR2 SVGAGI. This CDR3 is CASSWGTAQETQYF. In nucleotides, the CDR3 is TGTGCCAGCAGTTGGGGGACGGCCCAAGAGACCCAGTACTTC.

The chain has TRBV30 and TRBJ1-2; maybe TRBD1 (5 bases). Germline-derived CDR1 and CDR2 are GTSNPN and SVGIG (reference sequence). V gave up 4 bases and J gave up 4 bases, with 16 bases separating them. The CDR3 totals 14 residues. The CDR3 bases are TGTGCCTGGAAGGGGAGCGGCAGTCTCTATGGCTACACCTTC. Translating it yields CAWKGSGSLYGYTF.

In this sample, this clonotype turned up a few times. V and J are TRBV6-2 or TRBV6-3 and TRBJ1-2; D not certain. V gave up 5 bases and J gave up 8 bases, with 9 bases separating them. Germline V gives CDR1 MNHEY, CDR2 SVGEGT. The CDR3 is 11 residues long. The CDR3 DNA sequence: TGTGCCAGCAGTCAGGCCGGAGGCTACACCTTC. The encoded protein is CASSQAGGYTF.

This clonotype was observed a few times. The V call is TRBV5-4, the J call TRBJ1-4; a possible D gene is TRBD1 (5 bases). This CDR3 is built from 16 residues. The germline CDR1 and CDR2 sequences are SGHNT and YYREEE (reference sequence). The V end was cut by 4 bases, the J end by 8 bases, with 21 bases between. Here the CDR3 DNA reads TGTGCCAGCAGCGAGGGAGGGCCGGGACCCAAGGAAAAACTGTTTTTT. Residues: CASSEGGPGPKEKLFF.

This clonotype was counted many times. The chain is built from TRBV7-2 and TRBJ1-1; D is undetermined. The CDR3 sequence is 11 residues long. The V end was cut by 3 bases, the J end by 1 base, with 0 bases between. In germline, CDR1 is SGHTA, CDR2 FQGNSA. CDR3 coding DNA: TGTGCCAGCAGCTTGAACACTGAAGCTTTCTTT. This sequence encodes CASSLNTEAFF.

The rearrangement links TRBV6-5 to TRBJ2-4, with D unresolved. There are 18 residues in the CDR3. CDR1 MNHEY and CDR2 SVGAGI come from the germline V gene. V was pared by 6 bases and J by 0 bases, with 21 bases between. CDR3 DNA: TGTGCCAGCAGCCCCTCCTCGACTGTGCAACTAGCCAAAAACATTCAGTACTTC. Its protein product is CASSPSSTVQLAKNIQYF.